These 27 T cell receptor beta chains were sequenced from one sample in a study of blood T cells in healthy people across ages. PCR was performed a second time for roughly 7 to 12 cycles using a sample-barcoded 5' primer and a J-beta primer mix. TCRdb recomputed calls from the 5' RACE reads with MiXCR, one row per CDR3 protein. In the table there are over 950,000 distinct CDR3 sequences, just over 50% of which are singletons. Sequencing input: blood. The source is a woman in her sixties in good health.

This clonotype occurred a few times. V gene TRBV12-3 or TRBV12-4 combines with J gene TRBJ2-1; 10 positions agree with TRBD2. Trimming cost V 3 bases and J 0 bases; bases outside gene matches: 8. CDR3 length: 18 residues. CDR3 bases: TGTGCCAGCAGTTTCGTGATGTCTAGCGGGAGCTCCTACAATGAGCAGTTCTTC. Translating gives CASSFVMSSGSSYNEQFF.

This clonotype was observed a handful of times. The CDR3: CASSPQDRSNEQYF. The CDR3 coding sequence is TGTGCCAGCAGTCCCCAAGACAGGTCTAACGAGCAGTACTTC. The V call is TRBV12-3 or TRBV12-4, the J call TRBJ2-7; possibly TRBD1 for D (6 bases). The CDR3 totals 14 residues. Trimming cost V 5 bases and J 5 bases, with 16 bases left between them.

This clonotype was detected a few times. The chain joins TRBV20-1 to TRBJ2-7; no firm D call. CDR1 is DFQATT, CDR2 SNEGSKA, per germline (reference sequence). This CDR3 contains 13 residues. CDR3: CTTHPGRDYEQYF. The CDR3 nucleotides are TGCACCACGCACCCGGGTAGAGATTACGAGCAGTACTTC.

The chain recombines TRBV20-1 with TRBJ2-1; TRBD2 agrees at 7 bases. Germline V CDR1 and CDR2: DFQATT, SNEGSKA (reference sequence). V was pared by 3 bases and J by 7 bases, with 21 bases of the junction left unmatched. This CDR3 is 18 amino acids long. The CDR3 DNA is TGCAGTGCTAGGGTCTCTGGGGGAGGCGGGAGATTTTGGAATGAGCAGTTCTTC. Translated, it gives CSARVSGGGGRFWNEQFF.

The V call is TRBV5-1, the J call TRBJ1-1, with D perhaps matching TRBD1 (6 bases). The V and J ends lost 3 bases and 1 base respectively, with 10 bases between them. The germline gives CDR1 SGHRS, CDR2 YFSETQ. CDR3 length: 14 amino acids. The CDR3 here is CASSSEDRNTEAFF. CDR3 DNA: TGCGCCAGCAGCTCAGAGGACAGGAACACTGAAGCTTTCTTT.

In this sample, this clonotype turned up a few times. This chain uses TRBV7-2 with TRBJ2-3; D is ambiguous. V lost 5 bases, J lost 4 bases, and 7 bases lay in between. The germline V gene encodes CDR1 SGHTA and CDR2 FQGNSA. The CDR3 is made up of 12 amino acids. The CDR3 region has the DNA TGTGCCAGCAGCCCCAGCGCAGATACGCAGTATTTT. Translated: CASSPSADTQYF. The variable domain in full, completed from reference TRBV7-2 and TRBJ2-3, reads GAGVSQSPSNKVTEKGKDVELRCDPISGHTALYWYRQSLGQGLEFLIYFQGNSAPDKSGLPSDRFSAERTGGSVSTLTIQRTQQEDSAVYLCASSPSADTQYFGPGTRLTVL.

The chain combines TRBV28 with TRBJ2-4; 8 bases map to TRBD1. J lost 6 bases, V lost 4 bases, and 8 bases had no gene match. CDR3 size: 15 residues. Germline V gives CDR1 MDHEN, CDR2 SYDVKM. CDR3 nucleotides: TGTGCCAGCAGTTATGGGACAGGTCACAGAAACATTCAGTACTTC. It is translated as CASSYGTGHRNIQYF.

This chain uses TRBV4-3 with TRBJ2-3, with D maybe TRBD2 (6 bases). CDR1 is LGHNA and CDR2 is YSLEER in the germline V gene. CDR3 length: 19 residues. The ends were cut back, 0 bases at V and 1 base at J, with 20 bases in the middle. CDR3 sequence (DNA): TGCGCCAGCAGCCAAGATGGCCTGGGACTCACCGGGGGCACAGATACGCAGTATTTT. This encodes CASSQDGLGLTGGTDTQYF.

A word on this clonotype: It may be a read error: a sequence one base away is much more abundant. J is TRBJ2-4 and V is TRBV7-3; tentatively, D is TRBD1 (6 bases). The last part of the DNA fits TRBJ2-5 better; the J call may be wrong. Germline-derived CDR1 and CDR2 are SGHTA and FQGTGA. This CDR3 comprises 14 residues. The CDR3 nucleotides read TGTGCCAGCAGCCGGACAGCTGCCCAAGAGACCCAGTACTTC. This translates into CASSRTAAQETQYF.

The chain is built from TRBV29-1 and TRBJ2-3, with TRBD2 matching over 14 bases. V lost 5 bases to trimming and J lost 4 bases; unmatched junction nucleotides: 8. Looked up from germline, CDR1 is SQVTM and CDR2 is ANQGSEA. This CDR3 region has 16 residues. The CDR3 coding sequence is TGCAGCGTTCGGGGACTAGCGGGAGTTGGCGCAGATACGCAGTATTTT. Translation gives CSVRGLAGVGADTQYF.

J is TRBJ2-1 and V is TRBV24-1; 9 bases align to TRBD1. The CDR3 totals 17 residues. Germline V gene lookup returns CDR1 KGHDR and CDR2 SFDVKD. J lost 6 bases, V lost 2 bases, and 10 bases had no gene match. The CDR3 nucleotides read TGTGCCACCAGTGATTCAATCGGGACAGGGATAGGCAATGAGCAGTTCTTC. Its translation is CATSDSIGTGIGNEQFF.

As regards this clonotype: It may be a read error: a sequence one base away is much more abundant. The rearrangement joins TRBV13 to TRBJ1-2; D is perhaps TRBD1 (6 bases). The CDR3 consists of 12 residues. Germline V gives CDR1 PRHDT, CDR2 FYEKMQ (reference sequence). The CDR3 sequence: CANSLRQAWYTF. Here the CDR3 DNA reads TGTGCCAACAGCCTTAGACAGGCGTGGTACACCTTC.

The chain recombines TRBV30 with TRBJ2-3, with 8 bases identical to TRBD1. Germline trimming cut 7 bases from V and 4 bases from J; bases unmatched to any gene: 10. The length of the CDR3 is 14 residues. CDR1 and CDR2 from the germline V gene are GTSNPN and SVGIG (reference sequence). Here the CDR3 reads CASAGGAPPDTQYF. CDR3 sequence (DNA): TGTGCCTCTGCAGGGGGCGCTCCCCCAGATACGCAGTATTTT.

On this clonotype itself: At one end the junction does not follow the germline gene, possibly because of a read error. The genes are TRBV3-1 and TRBJ2-6; 8 bases are shared with TRBD2. Germline CDR1 LGHDT, CDR2 YNNKEL (reference sequence). This CDR3 has 15 amino acids. Here the CDR3 DNA reads TGTGCCGGCAGCCTCGGGAGGGGAGGGGCCAACGTCCTGACTTTC. Its translation: CAGSLGRGGANVLTF.

This clonotype has a handful of counts. J is TRBJ2-1 and V is TRBV4-1; TRBD2 matches at 11 bases. The V and J ends lost 1 base and 7 bases, in that order; junction bases with no gene match: 9. Looked up from germline, CDR1 is MGHRA and CDR2 is YSYEKL. CDR3 length: 17 amino acids. The CDR3 coding sequence is TGCGCCAGCAGCCAAGCCCCGGGGACTAGCGGTCCAAATGAGCAGTTCTTC. It encodes CASSQAPGTSGPNEQFF.

The rearrangement joins TRBV20-1 to TRBJ1-5; 7 bases are a match to TRBD1. CDR1 and CDR2 (germline): DFQATT, SNEGSKA (reference sequence). With 0 bases clipped from V and 4 bases from J, the junction kept 24 bases outside the gene matches. The CDR3 extends over 21 amino acids. The CDR3 nucleotides read TGCAGTGCTAGAGATCCAGGGCCTGGCACGGGACAGATTTTCCCTAATCAGCCCCAGCATTTT. This gives the protein CSARDPGPGTGQIFPNQPQHF.

This clonotype was counted a few times. The gene calls are TRBV20-1 and TRBJ2-5, with D unresolved. The CDR3 is 14 amino acids. V was shortened by 1 base and J by 4 bases, with 13 bases between the two germline ends. Germline V CDR1 and CDR2: DFQATT, SNEGSKA (reference sequence). The CDR3 DNA sequence: TGCAGTGCTAGAGTGCTCGGAAAAAGAGAGACCCAGTACTTC. Encoded protein: CSARVLGKRETQYF.

This clonotype has only a few counts. The rearrangement uses TRBV15 and TRBJ2-5; D is perhaps TRBD1 (5 bases). CDR1 is LNHNV, CDR2 YYDKDF, per germline (reference sequence). V lost 3 bases and J 0 bases, leaving 11 bases between the germline ends. There are 15 residues in the CDR3. The CDR3 DNA reads TGTGCCACCAGCAGGGACAAATTACACCAAGAGACCCAGTACTTC. This gives the protein CATSRDKLHQETQYF. Looking up the rest from reference TRBV15 and TRBJ2-5 gives the full variable domain: DAMVIQNPRYQVTQFGKPVTLSCSQTLNHNVMYWYQQKSSQAPKLLFHYYDKDFNNEADTPDNFQSRRPNTSFCFLDIRSPGLGDTAMYLCATSRDKLHQETQYFGPGTRLLVL.

The chain is built from TRBV28 and TRBJ2-7; D is possibly TRBD2 (6 bases). The CDR3 loop spans 16 amino acids. The germline V and J ends were trimmed by 3 bases and 2 bases, with 17 bases remaining between them. CDR1 MDHEN and CDR2 SYDVKM come from the germline V gene. DNA of the CDR3: TGTGCCAGCAGTTTTGGTGTTAGCGGTAACCCCTACGAGCAGTACTTC. Residues: CASSFGVSGNPYEQYF. Drawing the rest from reference TRBV28 and TRBJ2-7, the complete variable domain is DVKVTQSSRYLVKRTGEKVFLECVQDMDHENMFWYRQDPGLGLRLIYFSYDVKMKEKGDIPEGYSVSREKKERFSLILESASTNQTSMYLCASSFGVSGNPYEQYFGPGTRLTVT.

A remark on this clonotype: The junction does not match germline at one end; this may be a read error. CDR3 sequence: CASSLNPTDYTNEQLF. The DNA for the CDR3 is TGTGCCAGCAGCCTGAATCCGACAGACTACACGAATGAGCAGCTCTTC. The V gene is TRBV3-1, the J gene TRBJ2-1; D possibly uses TRBD1 or TRBD2 (5 bases each). This CDR3 comprises 16 residues. CDR1 is LGHDT, CDR2 YNNKEL, per germline (reference sequence).

The chain combines TRBV5-1 with TRBJ2-1; D is tentatively TRBD1 or TRBD2 (6 bases each). Trimming took off 5 bases at V and 9 bases at J, with 24 bases between the two ends. CDR1 and CDR2 (germline): SGHRS, YFSETQ. The CDR3 consists of 16 residues. This chain's CDR3 is CASRERGTAPLAEQFF. CDR3 in DNA: TGCGCCAGCAGAGAGAGGGGGACTGCGCCCCTGGCTGAGCAGTTCTTC.

The rearrangement uses TRBV5-1 and TRBJ2-1; D unresolved. Germline assignment: CDR1 SGHRS and CDR2 YFSETQ. With 3 bases removed from V and 7 bases from J, the gap between germline ends came to 14 bases. The CDR3 is 14 amino acids. CDR3 protein: CASSYLGSGNEQFF. The CDR3 DNA follows: TGCGCCAGCAGCTACTTAGGGTCTGGGAATGAGCAGTTCTTC.

V gene TRBV7-2 combines with J gene TRBJ2-4, with 7 positions matching TRBD2. The J call may be mistaken, given a closer DNA end match to TRBJ2-7. This CDR3 comprises 14 residues. Per germline, CDR1 SGHTA and CDR2 FQGNSA. DNA for the CDR3: TGTGCCAGCAGCTTAAAGGGGAGGGGCTACGAGCAGTACTTC. Translating it yields CASSLKGRGYEQYF.

This sequence joins TRBV6-5 and TRBJ2-1, with D perhaps matching TRBD2 (6 bases). V dropped 2 bases and J dropped 7 bases, with 15 bases sitting between them. CDR1 and CDR2 from the germline V gene are MNHEY and SVGAGI. The CDR3 has 15 residues. The CDR3 sequence: CASSYPADYLNEQFF. The CDR3 DNA sequence: TGTGCCAGCAGTTACCCCGCGGACTATCTGAATGAGCAGTTCTTC.

The V gene is TRBV20-1, the J gene TRBJ2-1, with D tentatively TRBD2 (6 bases). CDR3 size: 14 residues. Germline V gene data show CDR1 as DFQATT and CDR2 as SNEGSKA (reference sequence). V lost 5 bases to trimming and J lost 8 bases, with 19 bases between them. CDR3 sequence: CSASGTANRHEQFF. The CDR3 DNA follows: TGCAGTGCTTCAGGGACTGCCAATCGTCATGAGCAGTTCTTC.

This clonotype turned up a few times. The chain couples TRBV20-1 to TRBJ2-5, with 9 nucleotides matching TRBD2. Germline loops: CDR1 DFQATT, CDR2 SNEGSKA (reference sequence). CDR3 length: 16 residues. V gave up 3 bases and J gave up 4 bases; unmatched junction bases: 12. The CDR3 sequence: CSARVLAGVWRETQYF. Here the CDR3 DNA reads TGCAGTGCTAGGGTGTTAGCGGGAGTTTGGCGAGAGACCCAGTACTTC.

Turning to this clonotype: A much larger clone lies one base from this, so it may be a read error. The V call is TRBV4-3, the J call TRBJ2-5; D uncertain. Germline values: CDR1 LGHNA, CDR2 YSLEER. CDR3 size: 16 residues. The DNA for the CDR3 is TGCGCCGGCAGCCGAAGGGTGGGCATTCCCGAGGAGACCCAGTACTTC. It codes for CAGSRRVGIPEETQYF.